The T cell receptor (beta chain) described here comes from a study of OX40 agonist ivuxolimab in advanced cancers. The wider study: Subjects had a mean age of 60 years, with a range of roughly 20 to 79; roughly 80% were male.

A remark on this clone: Antigen unknown. One junction end does not reproduce the germline sequence, and a read error may be involved.

Notes on the study in general: The CD4+ and CD8+ T cells in the blood had expanded clonally by week 6 at 0.1 to 3.0 mg/kg.

CDR3 size: 10 residues. Germline V CDR1 and CDR2: SQVTM, ANQGSEA. Data came from immunoSEQ multiplex PCR; TCRdb stores just in-frame clones and leaves some out. Seen here are roughly 64,000 clones, 85% to 95% observed once, and the top ten hold under 0.45%. This clonotype was sampled from an adult with an advanced solid tumor such as melanoma, head and neck, liver or kidney cancer. Sequencing used CD4+ or CD8+ T cells sorted from blood, obtained in a trial of the OX40 agonist ivuxolimab. The V gene is TRBV29-1, the J gene TRBJ1-5; D remains ambiguous. The CDR3 region has the DNA TGCAGCGTTGAAAATCAGTCCCAGCATTTT. Residues: CSVENQSQHF.